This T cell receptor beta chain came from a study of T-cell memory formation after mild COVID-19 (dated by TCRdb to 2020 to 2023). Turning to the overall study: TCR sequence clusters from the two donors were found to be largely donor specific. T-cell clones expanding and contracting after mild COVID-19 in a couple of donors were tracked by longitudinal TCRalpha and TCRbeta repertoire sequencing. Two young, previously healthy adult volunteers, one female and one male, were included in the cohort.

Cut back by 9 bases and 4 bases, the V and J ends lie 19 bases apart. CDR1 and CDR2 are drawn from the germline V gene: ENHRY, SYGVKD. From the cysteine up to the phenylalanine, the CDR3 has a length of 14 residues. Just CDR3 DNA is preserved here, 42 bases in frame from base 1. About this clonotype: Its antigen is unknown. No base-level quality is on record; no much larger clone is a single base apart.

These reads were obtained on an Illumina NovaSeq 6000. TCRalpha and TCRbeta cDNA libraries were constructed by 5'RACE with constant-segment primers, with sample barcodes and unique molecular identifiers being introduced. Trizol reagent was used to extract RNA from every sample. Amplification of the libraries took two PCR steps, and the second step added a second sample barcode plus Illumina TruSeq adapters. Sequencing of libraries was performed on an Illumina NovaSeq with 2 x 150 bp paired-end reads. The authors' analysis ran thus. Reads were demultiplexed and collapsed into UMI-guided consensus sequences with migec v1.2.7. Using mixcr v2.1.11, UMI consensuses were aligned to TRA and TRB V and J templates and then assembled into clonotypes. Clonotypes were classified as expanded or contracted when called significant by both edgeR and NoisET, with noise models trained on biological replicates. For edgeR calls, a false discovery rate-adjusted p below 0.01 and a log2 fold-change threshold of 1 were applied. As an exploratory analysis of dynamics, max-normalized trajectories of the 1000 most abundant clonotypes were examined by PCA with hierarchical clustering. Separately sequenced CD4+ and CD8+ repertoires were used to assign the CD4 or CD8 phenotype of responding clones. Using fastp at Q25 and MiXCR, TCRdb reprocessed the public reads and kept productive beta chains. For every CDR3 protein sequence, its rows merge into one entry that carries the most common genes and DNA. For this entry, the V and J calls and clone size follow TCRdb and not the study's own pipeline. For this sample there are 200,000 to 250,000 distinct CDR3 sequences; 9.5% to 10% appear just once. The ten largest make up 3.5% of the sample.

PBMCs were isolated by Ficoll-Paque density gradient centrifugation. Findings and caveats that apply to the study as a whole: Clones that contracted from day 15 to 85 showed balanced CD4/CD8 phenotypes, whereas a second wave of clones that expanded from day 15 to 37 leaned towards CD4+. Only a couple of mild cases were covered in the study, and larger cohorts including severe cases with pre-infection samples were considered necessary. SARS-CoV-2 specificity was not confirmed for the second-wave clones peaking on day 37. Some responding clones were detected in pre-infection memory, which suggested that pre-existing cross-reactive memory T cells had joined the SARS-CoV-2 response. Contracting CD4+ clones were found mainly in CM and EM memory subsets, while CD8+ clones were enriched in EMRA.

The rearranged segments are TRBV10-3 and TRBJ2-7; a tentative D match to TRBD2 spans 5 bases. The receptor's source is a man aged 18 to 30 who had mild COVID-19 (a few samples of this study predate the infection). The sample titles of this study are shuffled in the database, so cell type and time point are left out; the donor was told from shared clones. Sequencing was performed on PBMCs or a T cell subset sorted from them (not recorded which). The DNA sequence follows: TGTGCCATGGGGAGCCCGAACTTACGGTACGAGCAGTACTTC. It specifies CAMGSPNLRYEQYF.